In this sample, the clone carrying this T cell receptor beta chain turned up once. Trimming left V 7 bases short and J 3 bases short, with 12 bases between. Looked up from germline, CDR1 is MNHEY and CDR2 is SVGAGI. The CDR3 is 14 residues long. The sample is drawn from a study of long-term antiretroviral therapy in people with HIV. The cryopreserved samples used held about 0.95-10 million PBMC prior to extraction of DNA. Running of the v3.0 immunoSEQ assay took place at survey level. Profiled with immunoSEQ multiplex PCR; TCRdb holds only in-frame clones, not every one. The sample lists tens of thousands of clones; 86% were seen once.

This TCR derives from a woman under 40 with HIV. This rearrangement joins TRBV6-5 to TRBJ1-4; D call uncertain. The sample in question was unsorted PBMCs, obtained 0.8 years after starting antiretroviral therapy. DNA for the CDR3: TGTGCCAGCACCGACGGCAGGTCTAATGAAAAACTGTTTTTT. Its translation is CASTDGRSNEKLFF.